Listed below are T cell receptor beta chains from one sample, sequenced in a study of blood T cell repertoires in COVID-19. Using immunoSEQ multiplex PCR, the repertoire was profiled, and TCRdb retains in-frame clones only, with some absent. The sample carries more than 85,000 clones, 87% recorded once. Specimen: peripheral blood. Source of these receptors: a human donor in a cohort sampled during active COVID-19. Each CDR3 is given with its conserved first and last residue. The D gene is left open where the match is weak. A row's size may be missing; if present it is once, few, many or a size class.

V,size,length,D,J,DNA,CDR3
TRBV11-3,.,12,.,TRBJ2-7,TGTGCCAGCAGCGGGCAGGACAACGAGCAGTACTTC,CASSGQDNEQYF
TRBV28,.,13,.,TRBJ1-2,TGTGCCAGCAGTTCGGGAGACATCAGTCGCTACACCTTC,CASSSGDISRYTF
TRBV12-3/TRBV12-4,.,13,TRBD2,TRBJ2-1,TGTGCCAGCAGTTTAAGAGCGGGGGGGTACCAGTTCTTC,CASSLRAGGYQFF
TRBV12-3/TRBV12-4,.,13,.,TRBJ2-7,TGTGCCAGCAGACTTGGGGGGAATCTCGGGCAGTACTTC,CASRLGGNLGQYF
TRBV5-5,.,12,.,TRBJ1-1,TGTGCCAGCAGCTTGGTGCAGGGGCAAGCTTTCTTT,CASSLVQGQAFF
TRBV18,.,16,.,TRBJ2-1,TGTGCCAGCTCACTACGGGACACTAGCTCCTACAATGAGCAGTTCTTC,CASSLRDTSSYNEQFF
TRBV28,few,14,.,TRBJ2-2,TGTGCCAGCAGTTTGGAGTATAACACCGGGGAGCTGTTTTTT,CASSLEYNTGELFF
TRBV5-1,.,13,TRBD1,TRBJ1-2,TGCGCCACCCCCAGGGACAGCGGTACTGGCTACACCTTC,CATPRDSGTGYTF
TRBV6-4,.,14,.,TRBJ2-3,TGTGCCAGCAGACCACAGGCTAGCACAGATACGCAGTATTTT,CASRPQASTDTQYF
TRBV5-4,.,17,.,TRBJ1-4,TGTGCCAGCAGCTTGGGTCAGCCCGGGGGGAGTTGGGAAAAACTGTTTTTT,CASSLGQPGGSWEKLFF
TRBV9,.,16,TRBD1,TRBJ1-1,TGTGCCAGCAGCGAGGGACAGGGGGCTTCGTACACTGAAGCTTTCTTT,CASSEGQGASYTEAFF
TRBV6-5,.,11,.,TRBJ1-1,TGTGCCAGCAGTTCTGAGACTGAAGCTTTCTTT,CASSSETEAFF
TRBV18,.,14,TRBD1,TRBJ2-7,TGTGCCAGCTCACCGGGGGCAGGGGGCGGCGAGCAGTACTTC,CASSPGAGGGEQYF
TRBV6-1,.,15,.,TRBJ1-1,TGTGCCAGCAGTGAGGGGGGGGGCCGGAACACTGAAGCTTTCTTT,CASSEGGGRNTEAFF
TRBV2,once,12,.,TRBJ1-2,TGTGCCAGCGGGGGGAACTTCTATGGCTACACCTTC,CASGGNFYGYTF
TRBV5-8,.,15,.,TRBJ2-3,TGTGCCAGCAGCTCGCTTCGGGGTGGCACAGATACGCAGTATTTT,CASSSLRGGTDTQYF